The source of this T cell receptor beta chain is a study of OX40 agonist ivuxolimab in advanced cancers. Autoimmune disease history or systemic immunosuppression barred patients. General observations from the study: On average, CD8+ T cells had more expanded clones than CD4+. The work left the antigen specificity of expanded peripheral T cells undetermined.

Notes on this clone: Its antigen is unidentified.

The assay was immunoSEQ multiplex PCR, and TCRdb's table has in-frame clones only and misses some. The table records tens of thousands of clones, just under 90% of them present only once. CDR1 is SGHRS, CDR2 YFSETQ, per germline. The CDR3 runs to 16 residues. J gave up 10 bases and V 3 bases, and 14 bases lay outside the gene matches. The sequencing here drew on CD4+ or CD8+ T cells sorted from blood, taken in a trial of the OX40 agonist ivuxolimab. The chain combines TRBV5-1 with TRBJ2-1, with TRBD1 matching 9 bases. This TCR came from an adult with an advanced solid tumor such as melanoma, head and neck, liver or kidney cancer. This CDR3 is CASSSEAGQGWDEQFF. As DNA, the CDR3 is TGCGCCAGCAGCTCTGAGGCGGGACAGGGCTGGGACGAGCAGTTCTTC.